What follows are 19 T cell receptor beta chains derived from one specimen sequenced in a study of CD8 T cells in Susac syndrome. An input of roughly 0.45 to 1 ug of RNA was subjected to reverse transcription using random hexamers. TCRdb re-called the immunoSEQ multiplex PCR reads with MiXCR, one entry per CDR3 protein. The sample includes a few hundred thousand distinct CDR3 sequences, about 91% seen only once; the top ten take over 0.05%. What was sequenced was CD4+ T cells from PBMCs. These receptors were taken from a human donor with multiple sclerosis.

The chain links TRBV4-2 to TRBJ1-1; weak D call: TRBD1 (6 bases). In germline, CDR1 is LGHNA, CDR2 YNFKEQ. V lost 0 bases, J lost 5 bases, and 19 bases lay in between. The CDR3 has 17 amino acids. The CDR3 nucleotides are TGTGCCAGCAGCCAAGATTATACCCGGCAGGGGAGGACTGAAGCTTTCTTT. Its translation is CASSQDYTRQGRTEAFF.

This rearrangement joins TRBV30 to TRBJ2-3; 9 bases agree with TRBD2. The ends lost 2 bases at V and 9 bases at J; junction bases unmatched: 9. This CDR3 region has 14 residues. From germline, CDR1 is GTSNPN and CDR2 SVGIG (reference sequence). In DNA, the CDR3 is TGTGCCTGGAGTTTAGCGGGGGCTCTTCGGACGCAGTATTTT. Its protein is CAWSLAGALRTQYF.

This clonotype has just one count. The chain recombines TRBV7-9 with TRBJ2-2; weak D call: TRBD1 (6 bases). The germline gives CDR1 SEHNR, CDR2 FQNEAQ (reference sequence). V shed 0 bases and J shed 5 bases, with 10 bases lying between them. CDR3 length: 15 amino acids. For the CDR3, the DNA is TGTGCCAGCAGCTTAGCGCGGACAGTTACCGGGGAGCTGTTTTTT. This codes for CASSLARTVTGELFF.

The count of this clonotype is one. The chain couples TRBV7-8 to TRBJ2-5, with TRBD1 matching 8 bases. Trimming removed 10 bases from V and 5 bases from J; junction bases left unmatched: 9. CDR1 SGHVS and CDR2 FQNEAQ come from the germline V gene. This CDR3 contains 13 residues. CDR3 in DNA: TGTGCCACATCGTCGGACAGGGCGGAGACCCAGTACTTC. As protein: CATSSDRAETQYF.

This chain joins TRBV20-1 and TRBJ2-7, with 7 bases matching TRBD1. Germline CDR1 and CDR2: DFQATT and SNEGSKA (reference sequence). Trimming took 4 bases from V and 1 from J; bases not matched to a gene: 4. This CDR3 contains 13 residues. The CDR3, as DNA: TGCAGTGCTACTTACAGGGGATCCTACGAGCAGTACTTC. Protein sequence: CSATYRGSYEQYF.

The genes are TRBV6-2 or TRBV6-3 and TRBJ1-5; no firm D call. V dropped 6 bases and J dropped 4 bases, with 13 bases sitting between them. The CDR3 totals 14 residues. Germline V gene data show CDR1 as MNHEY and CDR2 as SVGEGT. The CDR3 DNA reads TGTGCCAGCAGGACACGTAATGAGAATCAGCCCCAGCATTTT. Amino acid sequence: CASRTRNENQPQHF.

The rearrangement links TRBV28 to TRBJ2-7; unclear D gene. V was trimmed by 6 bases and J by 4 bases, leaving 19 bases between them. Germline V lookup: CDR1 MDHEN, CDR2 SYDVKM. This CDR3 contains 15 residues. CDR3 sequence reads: CASSLHRRRRYEQYF. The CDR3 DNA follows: TGTGCCAGCAGCCTACACCGCAGGCGACGATACGAGCAGTACTTC.

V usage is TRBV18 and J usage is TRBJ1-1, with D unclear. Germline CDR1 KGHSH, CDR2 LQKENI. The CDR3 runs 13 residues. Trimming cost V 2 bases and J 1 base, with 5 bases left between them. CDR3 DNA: TGTGCCAGCTCACCAACTCAGAACACTGAAGCTTTCTTT. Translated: CASSPTQNTEAFF. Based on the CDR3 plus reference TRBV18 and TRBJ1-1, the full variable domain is NAGVMQNPRHLVRRRGQEARLRCSPMKGHSHVYWYRQLPEEGLKFMVYLQKENIIDESGMPKERFSAEFPKEGPSILRIQQVVRGDSAAYFCASSPTQNTEAFFGQGTRLTVV.

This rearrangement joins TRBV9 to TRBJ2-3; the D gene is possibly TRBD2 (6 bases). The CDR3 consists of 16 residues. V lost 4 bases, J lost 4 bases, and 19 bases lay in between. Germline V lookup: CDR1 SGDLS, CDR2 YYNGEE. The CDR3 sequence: CASSPPQGLRADTQYF. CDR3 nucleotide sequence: TGTGCCAGCAGCCCCCCCCAGGGACTGAGGGCAGATACGCAGTATTTT.

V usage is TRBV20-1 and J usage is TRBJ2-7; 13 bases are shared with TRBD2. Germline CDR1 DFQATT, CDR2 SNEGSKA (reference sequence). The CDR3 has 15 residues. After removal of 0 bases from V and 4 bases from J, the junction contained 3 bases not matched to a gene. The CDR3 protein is CSARELAGGPYEQYF. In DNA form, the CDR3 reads TGCAGTGCTAGAGAACTAGCGGGAGGGCCGTACGAGCAGTACTTC.

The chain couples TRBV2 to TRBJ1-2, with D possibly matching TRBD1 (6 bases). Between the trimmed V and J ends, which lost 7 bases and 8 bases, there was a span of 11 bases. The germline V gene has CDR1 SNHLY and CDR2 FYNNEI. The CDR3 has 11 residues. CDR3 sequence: CASNRASGYTF. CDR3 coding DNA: TGTGCCAGCAACAGGGCATCCGGCTACACCTTC. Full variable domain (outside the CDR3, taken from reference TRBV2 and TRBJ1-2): EPEVTQTPSHQVTQMGQEVILRCVPISNHLYFYWYRQILGQKVEFLVSFYNNEISEKSEIFDDQFSVERPDGSNFTLKIRSTKLEDSAMYFCASNRASGYTFGSGTRLTVV.

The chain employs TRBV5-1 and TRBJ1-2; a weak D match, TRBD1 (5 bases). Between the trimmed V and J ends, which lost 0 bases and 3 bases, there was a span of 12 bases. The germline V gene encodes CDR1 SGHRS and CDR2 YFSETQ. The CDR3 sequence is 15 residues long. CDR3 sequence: CASSLEGTVYYGYTF. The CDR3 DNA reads TGCGCCAGCAGCTTGGAGGGGACGGTTTACTATGGCTACACCTTC.

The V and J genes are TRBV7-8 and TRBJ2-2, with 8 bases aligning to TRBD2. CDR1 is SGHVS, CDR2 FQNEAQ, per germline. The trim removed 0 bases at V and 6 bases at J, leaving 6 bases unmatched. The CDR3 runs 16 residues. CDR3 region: CASSLASLAEAGELFF. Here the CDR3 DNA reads TGTGCCAGCAGCTTAGCTTCACTAGCGGAGGCCGGGGAGCTGTTTTTT.

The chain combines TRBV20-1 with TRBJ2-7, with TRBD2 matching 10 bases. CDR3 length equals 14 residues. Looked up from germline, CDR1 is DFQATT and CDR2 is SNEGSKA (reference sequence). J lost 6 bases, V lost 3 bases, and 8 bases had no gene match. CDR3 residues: CSARISGRSIEQYF. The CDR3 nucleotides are TGCAGTGCTAGGATTAGCGGGAGGTCAATCGAGCAGTACTTC.

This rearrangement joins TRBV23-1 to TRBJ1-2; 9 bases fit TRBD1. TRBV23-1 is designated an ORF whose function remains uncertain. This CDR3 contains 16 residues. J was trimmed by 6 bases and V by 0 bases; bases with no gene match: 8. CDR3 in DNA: TGCGCCAGCAGTCAATCGTTGACAGGGGGAGTTAATGGCTACACCTTC. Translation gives CASSQSLTGGVNGYTF.

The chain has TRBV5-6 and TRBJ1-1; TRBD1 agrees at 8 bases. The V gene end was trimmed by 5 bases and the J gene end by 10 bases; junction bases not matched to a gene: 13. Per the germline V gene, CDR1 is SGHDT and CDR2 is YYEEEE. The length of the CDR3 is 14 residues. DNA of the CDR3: TGTGCCAGCAGTTTTGGTCAGGGGGCTTTCCGAGCTTTCTTT. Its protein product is CASSFGQGAFRAFF.

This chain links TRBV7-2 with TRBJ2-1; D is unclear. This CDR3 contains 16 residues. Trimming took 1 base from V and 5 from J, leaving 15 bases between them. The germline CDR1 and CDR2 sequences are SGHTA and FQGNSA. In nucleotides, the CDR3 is TGTGCCAGCAGCTTAGTGAAGGGAACCTTCAACAATGAGCAGTTCTTC. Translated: CASSLVKGTFNNEQFF.

The CDR3 is CAISANAGASTDTQYF. The CDR3 DNA sequence: TGTGCCATCAGTGCCAATGCGGGAGCTAGCACAGATACGCAGTATTTT. The V and J genes are TRBV10-3 and TRBJ2-3; 7 positions match TRBD2. The V segment lost 4 bases and the J segment 0 bases; nucleotides outside the gene matches: 7. Germline V gene lookup returns CDR1 ENHRY and CDR2 SYGVKD. This CDR3 has 16 residues.

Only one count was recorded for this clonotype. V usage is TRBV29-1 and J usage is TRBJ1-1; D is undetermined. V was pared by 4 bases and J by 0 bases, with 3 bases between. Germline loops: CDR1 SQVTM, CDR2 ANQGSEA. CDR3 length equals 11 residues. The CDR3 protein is CSVGVNTEAFF. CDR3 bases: TGCAGCGTTGGAGTGAACACTGAAGCTTTCTTT.